Described below is a single T cell receptor (beta chain) sequence and its context. The antigen is undetermined. TCR sequencing covered a few patients who responded to pembrolizumab. Generated by immunoSEQ multiplex PCR, the TCRdb table keeps only in-frame clones and is missing some. The profile shows 15,000 or so clones, roughly 88% of them singletons. The data originate from a study of PD-1 blockade in mismatch repair-deficient tumors. Study information: All were previously treated, progressing patients with approximately 12 mismatch repair-deficient cancer types.

Broader study findings: Rapid post-treatment expansion, then contraction, generally preceding radiologic response, marked tumor-resident clones.

V lost 0 bases, J lost 4 bases, and 15 bases lay in between. CDR1 is MGHRA and CDR2 is YSYEKL in the germline V gene. There are 16 residues in the CDR3. This clonotype was sampled from an adult with mismatch repair-deficient cancer. The chain is built from TRBV4-1 and TRBJ1-2, with a possible D match to TRBD1 (5 bases). The input for sequencing was PBMCs, taken approximately 15 weeks after starting pembrolizumab. The CDR3 loop is CASSQEGQGGSYGYTF. CDR3 bases: TGCGCCAGCAGCCAAGAGGGGCAGGGAGGCTCCTATGGCTACACCTTC.